The present T cell receptor beta chain was sequenced within a study of blood T cells in healthy people across ages. There were at least 6 micrograms of total RNA extracted from every sample. A second PCR, run for roughly 7 to 12 cycles, used a sample-barcoded 5' primer plus a J-beta primer mix. The template-switch adaptor, which had 12 random nucleotides, put a tag on each cDNA molecule. A minimum of 2.5 million CDR3-containing paired-end reads was obtained for each sample. TCRdb reanalysed the 5' RACE reads using MiXCR and keeps one entry per CDR3 protein. The table lists roughly 500,000 distinct CDR3 sequences, 25% to 30% of them singletons. Study-level points and caveats: Investigators viewed diversity estimates from one million T cells as underestimates, the study reported.

The junction had 12 bases not matched to a gene; V was cut back by 6 bases and J by 10 bases. The CDR3 contains 15 residues. In regard to this clonotype: Its antigen is undetermined.

This rearrangement joins TRBV12-3 or TRBV12-4 to TRBJ1-4; 9 bases match TRBD1. The material sequenced was blood. The receptor was isolated from a woman in her seventies in good health. This CDR3 reads CASSPTGTGFGKLFF. CDR3 DNA sequence: TGTGCCAGCAGCCCCACCGGGACAGGGTTTGGAAAACTGTTTTTT.